This T cell receptor beta chain comes out of a study of blood T cell repertoires in COVID-19. Overall study: Specimens from acute and convalescent COVID-19 originated in the United States, Italy and Spain. The cDNA or gDNA used as material had been derived from T cells, B-cell-depleted T cells, or PBMCs.

The germline CDR1 and CDR2 sequences are MNHNS and SASEGT. J was trimmed by 3 bases and V by 2 bases; bases with no gene match: 6. This CDR3 has 15 residues. As processed by the authors: From reference gene primer amplification, estimates of nucleated cell counts were derived. Here immunoSEQ multiplex PCR was the method, and the copy in TCRdb shows in-frame clones only, minus some. That table is the source of V, J and clone size, and D and trimming were worked out from the DNA. The sample has roughly 150,000 clones, approximately 90% seen once. In its sample, this clone was seen once. The source of this sequence is a woman aged 70-85 years with acute or convalescent COVID-19. Sequenced: peripheral blood. The V and J genes are TRBV6-1 and TRBJ2-7; 8 bases line up with TRBD1. The CDR3 protein is CASSEFGTGRYEQYV. In DNA form, the CDR3 reads TGTGCCAGCAGTGAATTTGGGACAGGTCGCTACGAGCAGTACGTC.